One sample yielded the 10 T cell receptor beta chains listed below, sequenced in a study of early T cells in non-severe SARS-CoV-2 infection. A single record per CDR3 protein comes from TCRdb applying MiXCR to the 5' RACE reads. Found here are some 40,000 distinct CDR3 sequences, 10% to 15% of them singletons; the top ten hold about 16%. Sequencing input: whole blood. The receptors were sampled from an adult who was a healthcare worker with PCR-confirmed SARS-CoV-2 infection or an uninfected control (not recorded which).

The chain joins TRBV7-2 to TRBJ1-3; D gene unclear. Trimming removed 5 bases from V and 1 base from J, with 21 bases in between. Germline V gives CDR1 SGHTA, CDR2 FQGNSA. CDR3 size: 18 residues. The CDR3 region has the DNA TGTGCCAGCAGCCCATTGGTGTGGGGAACGGGGTCTGGAAACACCATATATTTT. It translates to CASSPLVWGTGSGNTIYF.

This clonotype was observed a few times. The chain joins TRBV28 to TRBJ1-2; D gene uncertain. The CDR3 has 14 residues. Germline V CDR1 and CDR2: MDHEN, SYDVKM. Trimming removed 7 bases at V and 1 base at J, with 13 bases between. CDR3 sequence reads: CASTDGPNNYGYTF. CDR3 nucleotides: TGTGCCAGCACCGACGGACCTAATAACTATGGCTACACCTTC.

This clonotype has a handful of counts. The rearrangement uses TRBV9 and TRBJ1-2; D gene unclear. V was pared by 8 bases and J by 8 bases, with 13 bases between. This CDR3 is built from 11 residues. Germline-derived CDR1 and CDR2 are SGDLS and YYNGEE. The CDR3, as DNA: TGTGCCAGTACGGCGGGGTACGGCTACACCTTC. It specifies CASTAGYGYTF.

This clonotype was found many times. The rearrangement joins TRBV10-2 to TRBJ2-3, with 8 bases matching TRBD1. The CDR3 has 15 residues. With V trimmed by 6 bases and J by 3 bases, 8 bases remained unmatched. From germline, CDR1 is WSHSY and CDR2 SAAADI. CDR3 loop: CASRESRGRTDTQYF. Written as DNA, the CDR3 is TGCGCCAGCAGGGAGAGCAGGGGGCGGACAGATACGCAGTATTTT.

The sample holds many counts of this clonotype. This chain links TRBV5-8 with TRBJ1-4; 9 nucleotides match TRBD1. CDR3 size: 16 residues. Germline V lookup: CDR1 SGHTS, CDR2 YDEGEE. The ends lost 0 bases at V and 0 bases at J; junction bases unmatched: 0. CDR3 DNA sequence: TGTGCCAGCAGCTTGGGGACAGGGGCAACTAATGAAAAACTGTTTTTT. Its translation is CASSLGTGATNEKLFF.

This clonotype was seen many times. The chain links TRBV7-2 to TRBJ2-3; 7 bases align to TRBD1. The CDR3 has 12 amino acids. Germline V CDR1 and CDR2: SGHTA, FQGNSA. The V and J ends lost 11 bases and 4 bases, in that order; junction bases with no gene match: 6. CDR3 bases: TGTGCCGCCACAACAGGGGCAGATACGCAGTATTTT. This codes for CAATTGADTQYF.

Many counts were recorded for this clonotype. The gene calls are TRBV6-5 and TRBJ2-7, with TRBD2 identical over 11 bases. The CDR3 length is 15 residues. Trimming at V came to 4 bases and at J to 5 bases, leaving 7 bases not matched to a gene. Looked up from germline, CDR1 is MNHEY and CDR2 is SVGAGI. CDR3 loop: CASSSILAGANEQYF. CDR3 in DNA: TGTGCCAGCAGTTCCATACTAGCGGGAGCGAACGAGCAGTACTTC.

This clonotype was recorded many times. The V gene is TRBV12-3 or TRBV12-4, the J gene TRBJ1-2; D not resolved. The V end was cut by 6 bases, the J end by 2 bases, with 13 bases between. The CDR3 sequence is 14 residues long. CDR3 DNA sequence: TGTGCCAGCAGATTTATGGCCCTAAACTATGGCTACACCTTC. Amino acids: CASRFMALNYGYTF.

This clonotype was recorded at least ten times. The chain couples TRBV29-1 to TRBJ1-3; D remains unclear. The CDR3 consists of 12 residues. CDR1 and CDR2 from the germline V gene are SQVTM and ANQGSEA. V lost 3 bases to trimming and J lost 2 bases, with 5 bases between them. CDR3 sequence reads: CSVEGAGNTIYF. Written as DNA, the CDR3 is TGCAGCGTTGAGGGTGCTGGAAACACCATATATTTT. Using reference TRBV29-1 and TRBJ1-3 for the parts outside the CDR3, the full variable domain is SAVISQKPSRDICQRGTSLTIQCQVDSQVTMMFWYRQQPGQSLTLIATANQGSEATYESGFVIDKFPISRPNLTFSTLTVSNMSPEDSSIYLCSVEGAGNTIYFGEGSWLTVV.

This clonotype was detected ten times or more. The rearrangement joins TRBV7-9 to TRBJ2-3, with a weak D call TRBD2 (6 bases). V lost 11 bases to trimming and J lost 6 bases, with 12 bases between them. The CDR3 extends over 11 amino acids. Germline CDR1 is SEHNR and CDR2 is FQNEAQ (reference sequence). The CDR3 DNA is TGTGCCGCGGAGGGTCCCGATACGCAGTATTTT. Encoded protein: CAAEGPDTQYF.